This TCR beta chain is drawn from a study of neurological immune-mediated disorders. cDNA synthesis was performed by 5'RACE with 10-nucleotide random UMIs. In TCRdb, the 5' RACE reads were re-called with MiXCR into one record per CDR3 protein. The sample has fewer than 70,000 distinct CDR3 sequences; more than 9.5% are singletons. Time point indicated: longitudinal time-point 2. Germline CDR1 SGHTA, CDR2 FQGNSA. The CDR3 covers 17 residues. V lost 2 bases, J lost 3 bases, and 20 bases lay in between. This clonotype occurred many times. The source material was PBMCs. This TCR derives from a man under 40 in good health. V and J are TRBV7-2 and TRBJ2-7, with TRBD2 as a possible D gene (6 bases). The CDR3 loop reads CASSLSAGSRAFYEQYF. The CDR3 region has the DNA TGTGCCAGCAGCTTATCGGCGGGGAGCCGGGCGTTCTACGAGCAGTACTTC.